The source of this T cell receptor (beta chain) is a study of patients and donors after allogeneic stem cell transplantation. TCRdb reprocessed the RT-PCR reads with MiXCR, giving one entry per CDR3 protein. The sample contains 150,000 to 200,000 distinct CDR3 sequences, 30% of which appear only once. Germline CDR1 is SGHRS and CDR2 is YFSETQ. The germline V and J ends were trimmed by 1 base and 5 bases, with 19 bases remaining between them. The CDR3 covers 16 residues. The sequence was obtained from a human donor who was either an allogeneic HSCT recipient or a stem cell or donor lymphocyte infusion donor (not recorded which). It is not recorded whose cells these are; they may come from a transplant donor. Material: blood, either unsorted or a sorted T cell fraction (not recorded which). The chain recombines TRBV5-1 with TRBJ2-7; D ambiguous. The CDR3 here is CASSLMVKGRANEQYF. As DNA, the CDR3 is TGCGCCAGCAGCTTGATGGTTAAAGGCCGAGCCAACGAGCAGTACTTC.